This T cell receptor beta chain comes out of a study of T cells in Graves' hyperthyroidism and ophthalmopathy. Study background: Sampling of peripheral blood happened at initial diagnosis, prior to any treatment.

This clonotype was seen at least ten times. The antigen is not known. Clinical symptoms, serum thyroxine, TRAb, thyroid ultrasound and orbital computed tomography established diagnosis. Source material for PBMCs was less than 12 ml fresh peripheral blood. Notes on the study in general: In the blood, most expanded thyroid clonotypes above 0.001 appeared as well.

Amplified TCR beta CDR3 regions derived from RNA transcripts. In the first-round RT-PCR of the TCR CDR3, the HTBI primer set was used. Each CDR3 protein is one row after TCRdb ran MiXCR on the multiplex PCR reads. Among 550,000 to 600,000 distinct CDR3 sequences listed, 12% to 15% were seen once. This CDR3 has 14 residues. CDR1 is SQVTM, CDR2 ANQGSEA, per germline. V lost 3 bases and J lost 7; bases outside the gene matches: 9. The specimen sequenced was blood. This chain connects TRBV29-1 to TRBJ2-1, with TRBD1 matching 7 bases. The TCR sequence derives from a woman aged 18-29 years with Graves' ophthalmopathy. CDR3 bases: TGCAGCGTTGACCTTGGACAGGTGGGGAATGAGCAGTTCTTC. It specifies CSVDLGQVGNEQFF.